The TCR beta chain described here comes from a study of blood T cell repertoires in COVID-19. As for the study in general: COVID-19 samples from acute and convalescent phases originated in the United States, Italy and Spain.

Germline CDR1 and CDR2: LNHDA and SQIVND (reference sequence). This CDR3 comprises 14 residues. The V end lost 6 bases, the J end lost 4 bases, and 16 bases lay between the germline ends. Measured with immunoSEQ multiplex PCR; TCRdb has only the in-frame clones, and not every one. The table has roughly 70,000 clones, roughly 71% seen once. This clone showed up just a few times. Seattle enrolled patients during active infection and tracked them longitudinally. The TCR originated in a man in his 60s with COVID-19, enrolled during active disease. The sequenced material came from peripheral blood. The rearrangement joins TRBV19 to TRBJ2-7, with D tentatively TRBD2 (5 bases). DNA of the CDR3: TGTGCCAGTAGGAGGGAGACCACCGGGTACGAGCAGTACTTC. It codes for CASRRETTGYEQYF.